This T cell receptor beta chain was sequenced during a study of blood T cell repertoires in COVID-19. Across the study: Italy, Spain and the United States were the sources of the convalescent and acute COVID-19 samples. T cells, B-cell-depleted T cells, or PBMCs supplied cDNA or gDNA.

The method was immunoSEQ multiplex PCR; TCRdb's version includes in-frame clones alone and lacks a portion of them. In the table there are about 53,000 clones, 70% to 90% of which are singletons. The source material was peripheral blood. The clonotype originates from a man at least 80 years old with acute or convalescent COVID-19.

CDR3 sequence: CASSPAGNQPQHF. The CDR3 DNA reads as TGTGCCAGCTCACCGGCAGGGAATCAGCCCCAGCATTTT. The gene calls are TRBV18 and TRBJ1-5, with D perhaps TRBD1 (5 bases). Trimming shortened V by 3 bases and J by 4 bases, and 7 bases separated the two germline ends. CDR1 is KGHSH and CDR2 is LQKENI in the germline V gene. CDR3 size: 13 residues.